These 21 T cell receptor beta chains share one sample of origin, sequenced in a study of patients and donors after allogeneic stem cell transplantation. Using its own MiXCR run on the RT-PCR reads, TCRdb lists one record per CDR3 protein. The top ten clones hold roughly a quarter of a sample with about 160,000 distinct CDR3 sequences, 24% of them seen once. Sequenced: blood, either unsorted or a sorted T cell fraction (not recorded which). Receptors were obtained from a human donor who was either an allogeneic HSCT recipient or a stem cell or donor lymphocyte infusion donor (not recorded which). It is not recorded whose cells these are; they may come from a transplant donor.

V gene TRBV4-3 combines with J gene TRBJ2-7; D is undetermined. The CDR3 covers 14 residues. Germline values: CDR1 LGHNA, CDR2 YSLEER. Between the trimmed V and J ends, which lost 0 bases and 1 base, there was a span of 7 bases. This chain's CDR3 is CASSQDLLSYEQYF. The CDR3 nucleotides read TGCGCCAGCAGCCAAGATCTCCTTTCCTACGAGCAGTACTTC.

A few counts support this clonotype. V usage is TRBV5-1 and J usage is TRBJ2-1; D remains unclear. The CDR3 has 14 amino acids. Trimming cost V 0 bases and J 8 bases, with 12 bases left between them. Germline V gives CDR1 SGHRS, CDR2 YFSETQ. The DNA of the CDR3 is TGCGCCAGCAGCTTGGCATATCTTGAGGATGAGCAGTTCTTC. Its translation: CASSLAYLEDEQFF.

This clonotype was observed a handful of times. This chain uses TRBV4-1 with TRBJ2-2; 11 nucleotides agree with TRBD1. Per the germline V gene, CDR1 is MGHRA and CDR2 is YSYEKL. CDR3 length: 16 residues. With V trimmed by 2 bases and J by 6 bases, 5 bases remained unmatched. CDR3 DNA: TGCGCCAGCAGCCAACCACCGGGACAGGGGGCCGGGGAGCTGTTTTTT. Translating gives CASSQPPGQGAGELFF.

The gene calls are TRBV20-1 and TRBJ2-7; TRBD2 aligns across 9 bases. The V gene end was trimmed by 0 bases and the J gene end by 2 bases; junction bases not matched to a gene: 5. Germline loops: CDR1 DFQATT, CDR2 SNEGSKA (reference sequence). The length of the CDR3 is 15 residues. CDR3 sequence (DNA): TGCAGTGCTAGAGACAAGCGGGGGGCCGCCTACGAGCAGTACTTC. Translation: CSARDKRGAAYEQYF.

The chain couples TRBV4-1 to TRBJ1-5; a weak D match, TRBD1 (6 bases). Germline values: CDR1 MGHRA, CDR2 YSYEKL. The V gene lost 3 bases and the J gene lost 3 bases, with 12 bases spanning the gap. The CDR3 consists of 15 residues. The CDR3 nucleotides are TGCGCCAGCAGCCATGTGGACAGAGACAATCAGCCCCAGCATTTT. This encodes CASSHVDRDNQPQHF.

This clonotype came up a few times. Here the CDR3 DNA reads TGTGCCAGCAGTGATGGGCTAGCGGACTTCTACAATGAGCAGTTCTTC. Its protein is CASSDGLADFYNEQFF. The V call is TRBV2, the J call TRBJ2-1, with 7 bases fitting TRBD2. V lost 3 bases and J lost 3; bases outside the gene matches: 8. CDR1 is SNHLY, CDR2 FYNNEI, per germline. The CDR3 covers 16 residues. Full variable domain (rest looked up from reference TRBV2 and TRBJ2-1): EPEVTQTPSHQVTQMGQEVILRCVPISNHLYFYWYRQILGQKVEFLVSFYNNEISEKSEIFDDQFSVERPDGSNFTLKIRSTKLEDSAMYFCASSDGLADFYNEQFFGPGTRLTVL.

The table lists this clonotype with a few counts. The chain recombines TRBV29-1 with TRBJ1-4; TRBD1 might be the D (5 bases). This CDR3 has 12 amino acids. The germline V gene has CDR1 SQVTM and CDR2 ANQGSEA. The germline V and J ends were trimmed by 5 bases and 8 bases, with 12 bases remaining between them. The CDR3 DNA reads TGCAGCGTTATGCGGGGCAGCGAAAAACTGTTTTTT. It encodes CSVMRGSEKLFF.

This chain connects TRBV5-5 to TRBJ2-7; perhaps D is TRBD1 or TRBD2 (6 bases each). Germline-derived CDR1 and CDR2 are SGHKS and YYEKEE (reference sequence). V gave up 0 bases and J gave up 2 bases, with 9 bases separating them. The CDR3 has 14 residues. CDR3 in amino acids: CASSLGGGTYEQYF. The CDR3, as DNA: TGTGCCAGCAGCTTGGGAGGGGGGACCTACGAGCAGTACTTC.

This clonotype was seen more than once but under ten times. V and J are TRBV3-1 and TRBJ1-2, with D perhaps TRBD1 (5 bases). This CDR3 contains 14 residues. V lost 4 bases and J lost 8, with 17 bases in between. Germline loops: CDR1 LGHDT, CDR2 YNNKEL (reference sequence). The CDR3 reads CASSPLREWDGYTF. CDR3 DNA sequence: TGTGCCAGCAGCCCCCTCAGGGAGTGGGACGGCTACACCTTC.

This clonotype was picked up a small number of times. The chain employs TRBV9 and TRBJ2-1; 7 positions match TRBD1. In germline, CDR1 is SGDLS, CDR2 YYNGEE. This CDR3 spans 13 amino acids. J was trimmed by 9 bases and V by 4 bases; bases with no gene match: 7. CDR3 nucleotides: TGTGCCAGCAGCACGACAGGGCAGGGTGAGCAGTTCTTC. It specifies CASSTTGQGEQFF.

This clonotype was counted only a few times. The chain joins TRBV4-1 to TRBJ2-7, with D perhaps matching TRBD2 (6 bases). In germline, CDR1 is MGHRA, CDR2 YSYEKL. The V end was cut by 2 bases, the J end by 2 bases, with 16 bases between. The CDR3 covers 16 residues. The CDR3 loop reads CASSQHGTGGTYEQYF. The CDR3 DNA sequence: TGCGCCAGCAGCCAACATGGGACTGGGGGGACCTACGAGCAGTACTTC.

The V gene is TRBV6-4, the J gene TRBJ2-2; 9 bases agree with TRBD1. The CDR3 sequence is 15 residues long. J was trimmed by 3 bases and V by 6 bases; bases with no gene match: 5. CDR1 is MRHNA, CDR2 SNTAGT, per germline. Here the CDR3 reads CASSAGTGYTGELFF. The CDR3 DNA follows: TGTGCCAGCAGCGCCGGGACAGGGTACACCGGGGAGCTGTTTTTT.

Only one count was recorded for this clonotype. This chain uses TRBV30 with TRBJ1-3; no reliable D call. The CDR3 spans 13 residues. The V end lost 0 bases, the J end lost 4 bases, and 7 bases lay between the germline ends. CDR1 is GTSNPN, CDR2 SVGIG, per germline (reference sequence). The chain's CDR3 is CAWSVSGGNTIYF. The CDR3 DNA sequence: TGTGCCTGGAGTGTCAGCGGGGGAAACACCATATATTTT.

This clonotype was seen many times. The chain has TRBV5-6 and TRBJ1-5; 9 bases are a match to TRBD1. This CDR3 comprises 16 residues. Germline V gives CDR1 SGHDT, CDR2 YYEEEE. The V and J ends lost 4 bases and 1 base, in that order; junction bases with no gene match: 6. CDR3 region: CASSPWTGASNQPQHF. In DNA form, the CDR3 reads TGTGCCAGCAGCCCGTGGACAGGGGCGAGCAATCAGCCCCAGCATTTT.

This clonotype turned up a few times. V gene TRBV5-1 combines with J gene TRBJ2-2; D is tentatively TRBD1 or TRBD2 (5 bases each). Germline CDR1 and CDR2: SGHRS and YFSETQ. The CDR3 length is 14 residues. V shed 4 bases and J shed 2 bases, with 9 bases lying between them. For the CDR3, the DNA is TGCGCCAGCAGCGAGGGACCAAACACCGGGGAGCTGTTTTTT. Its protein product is CASSEGPNTGELFF.

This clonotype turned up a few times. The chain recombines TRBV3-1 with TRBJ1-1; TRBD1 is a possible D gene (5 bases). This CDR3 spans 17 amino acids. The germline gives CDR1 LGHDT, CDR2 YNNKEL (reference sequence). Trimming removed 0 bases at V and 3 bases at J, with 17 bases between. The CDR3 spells CASSQDVRGIGDTEAFF. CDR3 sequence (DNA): TGTGCCAGCAGCCAAGATGTAAGGGGAATCGGGGACACTGAAGCTTTCTTT.

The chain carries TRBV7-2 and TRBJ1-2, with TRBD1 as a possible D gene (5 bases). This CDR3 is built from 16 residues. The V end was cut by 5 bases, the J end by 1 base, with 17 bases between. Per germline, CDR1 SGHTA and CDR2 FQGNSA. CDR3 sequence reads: CASSPYRTRLNYGYTF. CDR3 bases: TGTGCCAGCAGCCCTTATCGGACACGCCTTAACTATGGCTACACCTTC.

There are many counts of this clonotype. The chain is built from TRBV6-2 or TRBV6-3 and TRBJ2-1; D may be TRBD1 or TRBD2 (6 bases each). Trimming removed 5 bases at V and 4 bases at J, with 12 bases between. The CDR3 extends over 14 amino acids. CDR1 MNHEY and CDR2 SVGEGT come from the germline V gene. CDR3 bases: TGTGCCAGCAGTCCGTGGGGGGCTTACAATGAGCAGTTCTTC. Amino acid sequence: CASSPWGAYNEQFF.

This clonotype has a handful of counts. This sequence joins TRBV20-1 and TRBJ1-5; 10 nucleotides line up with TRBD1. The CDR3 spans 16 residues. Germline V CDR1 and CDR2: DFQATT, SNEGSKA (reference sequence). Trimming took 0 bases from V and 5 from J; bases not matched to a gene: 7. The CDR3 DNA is TGCAGTGCTAGAGATCCTGGACAGGGGGGGCATCAGCCCCAGCATTTT. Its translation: CSARDPGQGGHQPQHF.

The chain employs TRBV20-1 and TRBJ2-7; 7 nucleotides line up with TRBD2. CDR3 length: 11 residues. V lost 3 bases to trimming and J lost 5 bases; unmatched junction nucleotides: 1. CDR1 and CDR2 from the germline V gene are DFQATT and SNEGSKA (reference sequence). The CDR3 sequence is CSASSGDEQYF. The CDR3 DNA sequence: TGCAGTGCTAGCAGCGGGGACGAGCAGTACTTC.

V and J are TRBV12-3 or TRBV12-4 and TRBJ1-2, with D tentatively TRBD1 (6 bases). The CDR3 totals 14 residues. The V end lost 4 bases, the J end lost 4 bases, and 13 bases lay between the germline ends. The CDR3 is CASSSTGQIYGYTF. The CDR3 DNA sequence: TGTGCCAGCAGTTCAACGGGACAAATCTATGGCTACACCTTC.